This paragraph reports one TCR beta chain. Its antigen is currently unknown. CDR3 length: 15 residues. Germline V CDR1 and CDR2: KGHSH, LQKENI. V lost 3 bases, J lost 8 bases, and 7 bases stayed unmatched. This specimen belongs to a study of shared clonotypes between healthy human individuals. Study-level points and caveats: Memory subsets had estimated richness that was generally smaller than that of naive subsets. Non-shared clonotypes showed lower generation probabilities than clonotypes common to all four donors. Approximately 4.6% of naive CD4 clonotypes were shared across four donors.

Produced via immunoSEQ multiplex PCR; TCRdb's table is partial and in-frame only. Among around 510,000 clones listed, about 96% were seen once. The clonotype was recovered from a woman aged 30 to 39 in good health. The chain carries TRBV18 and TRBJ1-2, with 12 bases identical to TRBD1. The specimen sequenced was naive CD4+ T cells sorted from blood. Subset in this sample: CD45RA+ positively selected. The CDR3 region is CASSPPGQGAEGYTF. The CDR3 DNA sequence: TGTGCCAGCTCACCCCCGGGACAGGGGGCAGAGGGCTACACCTTC.